This T cell receptor beta chain was sequenced during a study of CD8+ T cells in alopecia areata. Study-wide context: Treated individuals took tofacitinib by mouth, 5 to 10 mg twice daily. The duration of tofacitinib was 6 to 18 months, with 6 months off drug afterward. Study results and caveats: Alopecia totalis/universalis scalp especially showed more expanded CD8+ clones than normal scalp.

This CDR3 has 16 amino acids. V lost 0 bases to trimming and J lost 2 bases; unmatched junction nucleotides: 6. Germline values: CDR1 SGHDT, CDR2 YYEEEE. Following RNA extraction, reverse transcription yielded cDNA that acted as the sequencing template. Profiled with immunoSEQ multiplex PCR; TCRdb holds only in-frame clones, not every one. The sample shows roughly 150,000 clones, 87% of them seen only once. Points on this clone: No antigen is known for it.

The chain joins TRBV5-6 to TRBJ2-7; 9 bases align to TRBD1. The receptor was derived from a human donor with alopecia areata. The material sequenced was CD8+ T cells sorted from blood, taken at week 0. CDR3 in DNA: TGTGCCAGCAGCTTGGTCATCGGGACAGGGACCTACGAGCAGTACTTC. Translated, it gives CASSLVIGTGTYEQYF.